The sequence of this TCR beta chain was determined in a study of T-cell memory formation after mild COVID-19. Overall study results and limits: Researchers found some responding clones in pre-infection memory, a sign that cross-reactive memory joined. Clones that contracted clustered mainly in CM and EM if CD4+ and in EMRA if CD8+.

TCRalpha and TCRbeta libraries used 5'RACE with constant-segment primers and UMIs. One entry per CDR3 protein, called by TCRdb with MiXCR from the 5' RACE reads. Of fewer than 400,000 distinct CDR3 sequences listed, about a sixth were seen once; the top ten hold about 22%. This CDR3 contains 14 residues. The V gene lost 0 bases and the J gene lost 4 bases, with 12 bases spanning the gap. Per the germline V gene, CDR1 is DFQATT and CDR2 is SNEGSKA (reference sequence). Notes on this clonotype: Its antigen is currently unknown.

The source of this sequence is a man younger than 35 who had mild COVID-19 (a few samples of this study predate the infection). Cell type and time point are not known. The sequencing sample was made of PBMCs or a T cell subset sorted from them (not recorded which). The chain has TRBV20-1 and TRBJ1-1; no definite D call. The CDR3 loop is CSARDPVRITEAFF. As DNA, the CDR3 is TGCAGTGCTAGAGATCCCGTTAGGATCACTGAAGCTTTCTTT.